Listed below are T cell receptor beta chains from one sample, sequenced in a study of control samples from healthy donors and cancer patients. The table came from immunoSEQ multiplex PCR; TCRdb's copy has only in-frame clones and leaves some out. Of over 150,000 clones in the sample, approximately 93% were seen once. Sequenced: blood. The source of these receptors is a man between 40 and 49 years old in good health. The CDR3 runs from the conserved cysteine through the conserved F or W. A D gene is named only where the DNA matches it firmly. Size tells how often a clone was seen (once, few, many) or the class of an expanded clone, and some rows leave it out.

>TRBJ1-2|TRBV7-2|NA|NA
CASSFRSNYGYTF
TGTGCCAGCAGCTTTCGGTCGAACTATGGCTACACCTTC
>TRBJ1-1|TRBV11-2|NA|NA
CASSSQDYTEAFF
TGTGCCAGCAGTTCTCAGGACTACACTGAAGCTTTCTTT
>TRBJ2-3|TRBV7-9|NA|NA
CASSLDGGVTDTQYF
TGTGCCAGCAGCTTAGACGGGGGCGTCACAGATACGCAGTATTTT
>TRBJ2-1|TRBV11-2|NA|NA
CASSLRSSGEQFF
TGTGCCAGCAGCTTACGTTCTTCAGGTGAGCAGTTCTTC
>TRBJ1-1|TRBV13|NA|NA
CATRVNMNTEAFF
TGTGCCACCCGGGTGAACATGAACACTGAAGCTTTCTTT
>TRBJ2-5|TRBV7-6|NA|NA
CASSPTRLETQYF
TGTGCCAGCAGCCCCACCAGACTAGAGACCCAGTACTTC
>TRBJ1-5|TRBV28|TRBD1|NA
CATSRDRDRPQHF
TGTGCCACCAGCCGGGACAGGGATCGGCCCCAGCATTTT
>TRBJ1-3|TRBV5-1|NA|NA
CASSLVTGSGNTIYF
TGCGCCAGCAGCTTGGTTACGGGCTCTGGAAACACCATATATTTT
>TRBJ2-1|TRBV7-2|NA|NA
CASSWTWDQQFF
TGTGCCAGCAGCTGGACCTGGGACCAGCAGTTCTTC
>TRBJ2-2|TRBV6-5|TRBD1|NA
CASSPNDRALFF
TGTGCCAGCAGCCCAAATGACAGGGCGCTGTTTTTT
>TRBJ2-3|TRBV7-6|TRBD2|NA
CASSWGGGSTDTQYF
TGTGCCAGCAGCTGGGGGGGAGGAAGCACAGATACGCAGTATTTT
>TRBJ1-1|TRBV7-2|NA|NA
CASSLTIEGPGEAFF
TGTGCCAGCAGCTTAACAATTGAGGGGCCTGGTGAAGCTTTCTTT
>TRBJ1-2|TRBV7-6|NA|NA
CASSLSPRGGYGYTF
TGTGCCAGCAGCTTATCACCCCGGGGCGGCTATGGCTACACCTTC
>TRBJ1-5|TRBV6-5|NA|NA
CASSYGGAGQPQHF
TGTGCCAGCAGTTACGGGGGCGCGGGACAGCCCCAGCATTTT
>TRBJ2-7|TRBV7-6|NA|NA
CASSLQSTSSYEQYF
TGTGCCAGCAGCTTGCAGTCTACGAGCTCCTACGAGCAGTACTTC
>TRBJ1-2|TRBV10-3|NA|NA
CAINGQRADGYTF
TGTGCCATCAATGGACAGCGGGCCGATGGCTACACCTTC
>TRBJ1-1|TRBV3-1/TRBV3-2|NA|NA
CASSQQVYNTEAFF
TGTGCCAGCAGCCAACAGGTTTATAACACTGAAGCTTTCTTT
>TRBJ1-4|TRBV4-3|NA|NA
CASSPYRGGKLFF
TGCGCCAGCAGCCCCTATCGTGGGGGAAAACTGTTTTTT
>TRBJ1-5|TRBV4-3|NA|NA
CASSQETGNNQPQHF
TGCGCCAGCAGCCAAGAAACGGGAAACAATCAGCCCCAGCATTTT
>TRBJ2-2|TRBV6-5|NA|NA
CASSSYMNTGELFF
TGTGCCAGCAGTTCCTACATGAACACCGGGGAGCTGTTTTTT
>TRBJ1-5|TRBV4-3|TRBD1|NA
CASSQEAGGARNQPQHF
TGCGCCAGCAGCCAAGAAGCAGGGGGCGCGAGAAATCAGCCCCAGCATTTT
>TRBJ1-1|TRBV2|TRBD1|NA
CASRKRDSTEAFF
TGTGCCAGCAGAAAGAGGGACAGCACTGAAGCTTTCTTT
>TRBJ1-1|TRBV5-1|NA|NA
CASSLALGALNTEAFF
TGCGCCAGCAGCTTGGCCCTCGGGGCCCTGAACACTGAAGCTTTCTTT
>TRBJ2-3|TRBV27|NA|NA
CASSKALVTDTQYF
TGTGCCAGCAGCAAAGCACTAGTAACAGATACGCAGTATTTT
>TRBJ2-1|TRBV7-3|TRBD2|NA
CASRRAGTHNEQFF
TGTGCCAGCAGGCGAGCGGGGACCCACAATGAGCAGTTCTTC
>TRBJ1-2|TRBV2|TRBD1|NA
CASTRTNPRTGNYGYTF
TGTGCCAGCACCAGGACCAACCCTAGGACAGGGAACTATGGCTACACCTTC
>TRBJ2-4|TRBV25-1|NA|NA
CASSDFGGAKNIQYF
TGTGCCAGCAGTGATTTTGGGGGCGCCAAAAACATTCAGTACTTC
>TRBJ1-2|TRBV11-2|NA|NA
CASSLVGGRSYGYTF
TGTGCCAGCAGCTTAGTCGGGGGGCGCAGCTATGGCTACACCTTC
>TRBJ2-7|TRBV14|NA|medium-sized
CASSQDDELYEQYF
TGTGCCAGCAGCCAAGATGATGAGCTCTACGAGCAGTACTTC
>TRBJ2-1|TRBV30|TRBD2|few
CAWSVKGAGGPDNEQFF
TGTGCCTGGAGTGTTAAGGGAGCGGGGGGGCCGGACAATGAGCAGTTCTTC
>TRBJ2-7|TRBV27|NA|NA
CAPEPLDSGSYEQYF
TGTGCCCCCGAACCCCTCGACTCGGGCTCCTACGAGCAGTACTTC
>TRBJ2-2|TRBV28|TRBD1|NA
CASITAGTGGRTGELFF
TGTGCCAGCATTACAGCCGGGACAGGGGGTCGTACCGGGGAGCTGTTTTTT
>TRBJ1-2|TRBV7-9|NA|NA
CASSLAPGAHGYTF
TGTGCCAGCAGCTTAGCTCCAGGGGCTCATGGCTACACCTTC
>TRBJ1-2|TRBV12-3/TRBV12-4|NA|NA
CASSRGGYTF
TGTGCCAGCAGCCGGGGGGGCTACACCTTC
>TRBJ2-3|TRBV7-3|NA|NA
CASSLARLDTQYF
TGTGCCAGCAGCTTAGCCCGCTTGGATACGCAGTATTTT
>TRBJ1-1|TRBV30|NA|NA
CAWSPTSWTEAFF
TGTGCCTGGAGTCCAACTTCCTGGACTGAAGCTTTCTTT
>TRBJ1-6|TRBV6-2/TRBV6-3|TRBD1|NA
CASSRDSLNSPLHF
TGTGCCAGCAGCCGGGACAGTCTCAATTCACCCCTCCACTTT
>TRBJ1-2|TRBV11-2|TRBD1|NA
CASSLGQGGGYTF
TGTGCCAGCAGCTTAGGACAGGGTGGTGGCTACACCTTC
>TRBJ2-3|TRBV24-1|NA|NA
CATRERLVGTQYF
TGTGCCACCAGAGAACGACTAGTGGGTACGCAGTATTTT
>TRBJ2-6|TRBV27|NA|NA
CASKGGAGANVLTF
TGTGCCAGCAAGGGGGGCGCTGGGGCCAACGTCCTGACTTTC
>TRBJ1-4|TRBV4-3|NA|NA
CASSQVYTGGNEKLFF
TGCGCCAGCAGCCAAGTATATACGGGCGGTAATGAAAAACTGTTTTTT
>TRBJ2-1|TRBV5-4|NA|NA
CASSRDVSYNEQFF
TGTGCCAGCAGCCGGGACGTCTCCTACAATGAGCAGTTCTTC
>TRBJ1-5|TRBV15|NA|NA
CATSSRTVSEPQHF
TGTGCCACCAGCTCTCGGACGGTTTCGGAGCCCCAGCATTTT
>TRBJ2-2|TRBV3-1/TRBV3-2|NA|NA
CASSQPTGYPNTGELFF
TGTGCCAGCAGCCAGCCTACAGGGTATCCAAACACCGGGGAGCTGTTTTTT
>TRBJ2-7|TRBV7-2|NA|NA
CASSLVTYEQYF
TGTGCCAGCAGCCTTGTAACCTACGAGCAGTACTTC
>TRBJ1-1|TRBV14|NA|once
CASSQVVNTEAFF
TGTGCCAGCAGCCAAGTCGTGAACACTGAAGCTTTCTTT
>TRBJ2-7|TRBV27|NA|once
CASSPGAGYEQYF
TGTGCCAGCAGTCCGGGCGCCGGCTACGAGCAGTACTTC
>TRBJ1-6|TRBV28|NA|NA
CASSPGGAAALHF
TGTGCCAGCAGCCCCGGAGGCGCGGCGGCCCTCCACTTT
>TRBJ1-2|TRBV24-1|NA|NA
CATSDYKSYTF
TGTGCCACCAGTGATTATAAGTCCTACACCTTC
>TRBJ1-6|TRBV9|NA|NA
CASSVGTDNSPLHF
TGTGCCAGCAGCGTAGGTACAGATAATTCACCCCTCCACTTT
>TRBJ2-1|TRBV20-1|NA|NA
CSASGEGSPYNEQFF
TGCAGTGCTAGTGGAGAGGGGTCTCCATACAATGAGCAGTTCTTC
>TRBJ2-4|TRBV28|TRBD1|NA
CASRDRGRNIQYF
TGTGCCAGCAGGGACAGGGGGAGAAACATTCAGTACTTC
>TRBJ1-2|TRBV5-1|TRBD1|NA
CASRGTGISYGYTF
TGCGCCAGCAGGGGGACAGGGATTTCCTATGGCTACACCTTC
>TRBJ2-6|TRBV4-3|NA|NA
CASSQDRGTGANVLTF
TGCGCCAGCAGCCAAGATCGGGGCACTGGGGCCAACGTCCTGACTTTC